The sequence of this T cell receptor (beta chain) was determined in a study of cytotoxic CD8 clonotypes in ibrutinib-treated CLL. General study results and limits: Circulating CD8+ T-cell counts were tracked by baseline clonality, which exceeded that of age-matched healthy donors.

The CDR3 has 14 residues. V lost 4 bases to trimming and J lost 7 bases, with 16 bases between them. Germline V gene lookup returns CDR1 LGHNA and CDR2 YSLEER. Produced via immunoSEQ multiplex PCR; TCRdb's table is partial and in-frame only. Of some 150,000 clones detected, about four fifths appear once; the ten largest clones hold 9.5% to 15%. On this clone itself: Its matching antigen is unknown.

Sequenced material: PBMCs, taken after 12 months of ibrutinib treatment. V usage is TRBV4-3 and J usage is TRBJ1-2; D ambiguous. The clonotype originates from a human donor with chronic lymphocytic leukemia. CDR3: CASSPSAQPTGYTF. The CDR3 nucleotides read TGCGCCAGCAGCCCGTCCGCACAACCTACTGGCTACACCTTC.